Listed below are T cell receptor beta chains from one sample, sequenced in a study of T cell responses to AZD1222 COVID-19 vaccine. Using immunoSEQ multiplex PCR, the repertoire was profiled, and TCRdb retains in-frame clones only, with some absent. The sample has some 140,000 clones; roughly nine tenths are singletons. Specimen: peripheral blood, collected on day 0 of AZD1222 vaccination. Source of these receptors: an adult in good health. The CDR3 runs from the conserved cysteine through the conserved F or W. The D gene is left open where the match is weak. Size is omitted from some rows. Given values are once, few, many or a class for expanded clones.

d_gene	j_gene	v_gene	abundance	CDR3nt	CDR3aa
TRBD1	TRBJ1-2	TRBV6-5	NA	TGTGCCAGCAGCCACACCGGGACAGGGGGAAGGGGCTACACCTTC	CASSHTGTGGRGYTF
NA	TRBJ1-4	TRBV18	NA	TGTGCCAGCTCAGACCCTGCGGGGGAAAAACTGTTTTTT	CASSDPAGEKLFF
NA	TRBJ2-7	TRBV25-1	NA	TGTGCCAGCAGTGAATATGGGCCCGGAACAGGGTCCTACGAGCAGTACTTC	CASSEYGPGTGSYEQYF
NA	TRBJ2-5	TRBV6-5	NA	TGTGCCAGCAGTTACCCGGCAGGGGAGACCCAGTACTTC	CASSYPAGETQYF
NA	TRBJ1-2	TRBV19	NA	TGTGCCAGTAGTCGGGTATCATCAGCGGGGGGCTACACCTTC	CASSRVSSAGGYTF
NA	TRBJ2-7	TRBV6-5	NA	TGTGCCAGCAGTAAAAAACCCGTTTTCCTCTACGAGCAGTACTTC	CASSKKPVFLYEQYF
TRBD1	TRBJ1-2	TRBV29-1	NA	TGCAGCGTTGATGGTTGGCCGGGACAGGGGAACTATGGCTACACCTTC	CSVDGWPGQGNYGYTF
TRBD1	TRBJ1-6	TRBV6-2/TRBV6-3	few	TGTGCCAGCAGTTACCAGGGACAGGACGAATCACCCCTCCACTTT	CASSYQGQDESPLHF
NA	TRBJ1-2	TRBV7-3	NA	TGTGCCAGCAGCTTAGGGCCTAACCGTGGTGGGGACAACTATGGCTACACCTTC	CASSLGPNRGGDNYGYTF
NA	TRBJ2-1	TRBV7-2	NA	TGTGCCAGCAGCTTTAGTAGCCATGAGCAGTTCTTC	CASSFSSHEQFF
NA	TRBJ2-2	TRBV5-1	NA	TGCGCCAGCAGCTTTAGGTCCCCCTCGAACACCGGGGAGCTGTTTTTT	CASSFRSPSNTGELFF
NA	TRBJ2-7	TRBV2	NA	TGTGCCAGCAGTAACGAACTTCGGAAGTACTTC	CASSNELRKYF
NA	TRBJ1-1	TRBV5-1	NA	TGCGCCAGCAGCTTGTCCCTCGGGGGTGAAGCTTTCTTT	CASSLSLGGEAFF
NA	TRBJ2-3	TRBV7-2	NA	TGTGCCAGCAGCTTATATTTTACAGATACGCAGTATTTT	CASSLYFTDTQYF
NA	TRBJ2-1	TRBV19	few	TGTGCCAGTAGGGTCCTGAATGGGGATGAGCAGTTCTTC	CASRVLNGDEQFF
NA	TRBJ2-1	TRBV28	NA	TGTGCCAGCAGTCCCCCCCCGGGGATTGAGCAGTTCTTC	CASSPPPGIEQFF
TRBD1	TRBJ1-1	TRBV27	NA	TGTGCCAGCCAGGGGGTATCCACTGAAGCTTTCTTT	CASQGVSTEAFF
TRBD1	TRBJ1-3	TRBV5-6	NA	TGTGCCAGCAGTTTGGTGGACAGGGGCGGCGACACCATATATTTT	CASSLVDRGGDTIYF
TRBD1	TRBJ1-5	TRBV12-5	NA	TGTGCTAGTGGCTCTCAGGGGGCCGGTTATAGCAATCAGCCCCAGCATTTT	CASGSQGAGYSNQPQHF
NA	TRBJ2-1	TRBV30	NA	TGTGCCTGGAGTAAGCCAAGGTTCGGCAATGAGCAGTTCTTC	CAWSKPRFGNEQFF
NA	TRBJ1-5	TRBV19	NA	TGTGCCAGTAGTATAGGTCTGAGGGGCAATCAGCCCCAGCATTTT	CASSIGLRGNQPQHF
TRBD2	TRBJ2-1	TRBV6-5	NA	TGTGCCAGCAGTTACTCGATCGGGGGGAATGAGCAGTTCTTC	CASSYSIGGNEQFF
NA	TRBJ2-5	TRBV6-5	NA	TGTGCCAGCAGCCGGACACTAGAAGAGACCCAGTACTTC	CASSRTLEETQYF
NA	TRBJ2-2	TRBV7-2	NA	TGTGCCAGCAGCTTCTTGGGCGGGGCCCCGAACACCGGGGAGCTGTTTTTT	CASSFLGGAPNTGELFF
NA	TRBJ1-1	TRBV18	NA	TGTGCCAGCTCACCTTCCGGGACGGGTGACACTGAAGCTTTCTTT	CASSPSGTGDTEAFF
NA	TRBJ1-4	TRBV7-9	NA	TGTGCCAGCAGCTTATCAACTAATGAAAAACTGTTTTTT	CASSLSTNEKLFF
NA	TRBJ2-5	TRBV2	NA	TGTGCCAGCAATGGGAAGAGGGAGACCCAGTACTTC	CASNGKRETQYF
NA	TRBJ1-2	TRBV7-2	NA	TGTGCCAGCAGCTTCACAGGCCCAGCTAACTATGGCTACACCTTC	CASSFTGPANYGYTF
NA	TRBJ1-1	TRBV19	NA	TGTGCCAGTACCCAGTGGGGCACTGAAGCTTTCTTT	CASTQWGTEAFF
TRBD1	TRBJ1-6	TRBV19	NA	TGTGCCAGCCTAGACAGGGGTGTTCTGGGGTCACCCCTCCACTTT	CASLDRGVLGSPLHF
NA	TRBJ1-1	TRBV7-3	once	TGTGCCAGCAGCCCACGCGGGGGCGTCTCTATGAACACTGAAGCTTTCTTT	CASSPRGGVSMNTEAFF
TRBD2	TRBJ2-1	TRBV9	NA	TGTGCCAGCAGCGTAATGGGAAGCGGGGCGGAGCAGTTCTTC	CASSVMGSGAEQFF
NA	TRBJ1-1	TRBV11-1	NA	TGTGCCAGCAGTGATACGGCTCTCATGAACACTGAAGCTTTCTTT	CASSDTALMNTEAFF
TRBD2	TRBJ2-1	TRBV9	NA	TGTGCCAGCAGCGTAGCTAGCGGGTTTTACAATGAGCAGTTCTTC	CASSVASGFYNEQFF
NA	TRBJ2-3	TRBV6-2/TRBV6-3	NA	TGTGCCAGCAGTAAGGAACCTAGCACAGATACGCAGTATTTT	CASSKEPSTDTQYF
NA	TRBJ2-5	TRBV6-1	NA	TGTGCCAGCAGTGAACTACTGACCCAGTACTTC	CASSELLTQYF
TRBD2	TRBJ2-1	TRBV7-2	NA	TGTGCCAGCAGCTTAGCATTAGCGGGAAGCTCCTACAATGAGCAGTTCTTC	CASSLALAGSSYNEQFF
TRBD2	TRBJ2-7	TRBV11-2	NA	TGTGCCAGCAGCTTACGAGCGGGGGCATTTGACGAGCAGTACTTC	CASSLRAGAFDEQYF
NA	TRBJ1-1	TRBV29-1	NA	TGCAGCGTTGCGGGGGTGGTCTCTTGGAACACTGAAGCTTTCTTT	CSVAGVVSWNTEAFF
NA	TRBJ1-5	TRBV6-5	NA	TGTGCCAGCAGTTCCGAGGGGGGCCTTGGCAATCAGCCCCAGCATTTT	CASSSEGGLGNQPQHF
TRBD2	TRBJ2-5	TRBV24-1	NA	TGTGCCACCAGTGATCAGGGACTAGCGGGAGAGACCCAGTACTTC	CATSDQGLAGETQYF
NA	TRBJ2-7	TRBV7-9	few	TGTGCCAGCAGCTTAGCAGGGGGACCGGGCCCCTACGAGCAGTACTTC	CASSLAGGPGPYEQYF
NA	TRBJ2-2	TRBV9	NA	TGTGCCAGCAGCCCCCGGGGAACCGGGGAGCTGTTTTTT	CASSPRGTGELFF
NA	TRBJ1-2	TRBV29-1	once	TGCAGCGTTGAAGGGGGGATTAGTACCCGTAACACCTTC	CSVEGGISTRNTF
NA	TRBJ1-2	TRBV6-4	once	TGTGCCAGCAGTGACTCGACGGTAATTTCCTTC	CASSDSTVISF
TRBD1	TRBJ1-2	TRBV29-1	NA	TGCAGCGCTTATACAGGGGATGTTAGCTACACCTTC	CSAYTGDVSYTF
NA	TRBJ1-2	TRBV19	NA	TGTGCCAGTGGTAAGAGGGCCGAATCCTATCTTGCCTATGGCTACACCTTC	CASGKRAESYLAYGYTF
NA	TRBJ1-2	TRBV11-3	once	TGTGCCAGCAGCTTAGATTACAGGAGGACGGATGGCTACACCTTC	CASSLDYRRTDGYTF
NA	TRBJ2-3	TRBV4-1	NA	TGCGCCAGCAGCCGGGGACCAGATGCAGATACGCAGTATTTT	CASSRGPDADTQYF
NA	TRBJ2-5	TRBV5-1	NA	TGCGCCAGCAGCTCCGCCCAAAATGGGGAGACCCAGTACTTC	CASSSAQNGETQYF
NA	TRBJ2-3	TRBV7-2	NA	TGTGCCAGCAGCTTAGCCGTGTTGCGCGGGGCAAGAACAGATACGCAGTATTTT	CASSLAVLRGARTDTQYF
TRBD1	TRBJ2-7	TRBV5-1	NA	TGCGCCAGCACCCCCCCGGCGGGACAGGGCCACGAGCAGTACTTC	CASTPPAGQGHEQYF
NA	TRBJ2-7	TRBV6-5	NA	TGTGCCAGCAGTTACCCATCAGGGAATTCCTACGAGCAGTACTTC	CASSYPSGNSYEQYF
TRBD1	TRBJ1-2	TRBV4-3	NA	TGCGCCAGCAGCCAAGCGCTTTATAAGACAGGGGGGAATGGCTACACCTTC	CASSQALYKTGGNGYTF
TRBD2	TRBJ2-7	TRBV27	NA	TGTGCCAGCAATTCCTACACCGGGACTAGCTCCTACGAGCAGTACTTC	CASNSYTGTSSYEQYF
NA	TRBJ1-4	TRBV3-1/TRBV3-2	NA	TGTGCCAGCAGCCGCCTCGGGGGGGGCAGGAATGAAAAACTGTTTTTT	CASSRLGGGRNEKLFF
TRBD1	TRBJ1-4	TRBV5-1	NA	TGCGCCAGCGGACCGGGACAGGGCCATGAAAAACTGTTTTTT	CASGPGQGHEKLFF